This entry lists 29 T cell receptor beta chains sequenced from one sample in a study of CD8 T cells in ankylosing spondylitis (dated by TCRdb to about 2017). The full study reports these points: A TCR beta motif made up of under ten highly homologous amino acid variants appeared to be characteristic of blood from ankylosing spondylitis patients.

Their antigen targets remain unknown. Library prep was done by 5' RACE. Sequenced on an Illumina HiSeq 2500. Using fastp trimming at Q25 and MiXCR clonotype assembly, TCRdb reanalyzed the public sequencing data and kept in-frame beta chains. Records with the same CDR3 protein are collapsed into one entry carrying the most frequent genes and DNA. This sample holds some 800,000 distinct CDR3 sequences; roughly 12% were observed only once. The ten largest clones represent under 0.6% of the sample. Source material: blood, either unsorted or a sorted T cell fraction (not recorded which). The origin of the receptors is a male donor with ankylosing spondylitis.

This clonotype was found a few times. The chain employs TRBV7-2 and TRBJ1-2, with unresolved D. CDR1 is SGHTA and CDR2 is FQGNSA in the germline V gene. V was pared by 4 bases and J by 2 bases, with 8 bases between. CDR3 length: 13 residues. CDR3 DNA: TGTGCCAGCAGCTCTCAGTGGAACTATGGCTACACCTTC. Translation gives CASSSQWNYGYTF. The full variable domain, its missing parts supplied by reference TRBV7-2 and TRBJ1-2, is GAGVSQSPSNKVTEKGKDVELRCDPISGHTALYWYRQSLGQGLEFLIYFQGNSAPDKSGLPSDRFSAERTGGSVSTLTIQRTQQEDSAVYLCASSSQWNYGYTFGSGTRLTVV.

Concerning this clonotype itself: The junction and the germline gene differ at one end; a read error may be behind it. The gene calls are TRBV2 and TRBJ1-1, with D tentatively TRBD1 (5 bases). The V gene's germline CDR1 is SNHLY and CDR2 FYNNEI. The CDR3 has 12 amino acids. This CDR3 reads CAGRQTNTEAFF. As DNA, the CDR3 is TGTGCCGGCAGACAGACGAACACTGAAGCTTTCTTT. The full variable domain, in which reference TRBV2 and TRBJ1-1 provide the parts outside the CDR3, is EPEVTQTPSHQVTQMGQEVILRCVPISNHLYFYWYRQILGQKVEFLVSFYNNEISEKSEIFDDQFSVERPDGSNFTLKIRSTKLEDSAMYFCAGRQTNTEAFFGQGTRLTVV.

This clonotype was detected a few times. The chain uses TRBV6-4 and TRBJ2-2, with 9 bases fitting TRBD2. The CDR3 covers 15 residues. Trimming at V came to 6 bases and at J to 3 bases, leaving 5 bases not matched to a gene. Germline CDR1 and CDR2: MRHNA and SNTAGT. CDR3 bases: TGTGCCAGCAGGAGGCTAGCGGGGTACACCGGGGAGCTGTTTTTT. This sequence encodes CASRRLAGYTGELFF.

This clonotype was detected ten times or more. The chain couples TRBV29-1 to TRBJ2-1; D possibly corresponds to TRBD2 (6 bases). The CDR3 has 13 residues. Germline-derived CDR1 and CDR2 are SQVTM and ANQGSEA. The ends were cut back, 6 bases at V and 4 bases at J, with 13 bases in the middle. The CDR3 is CSVSTSYYNEQFF. The CDR3 nucleotides read TGCAGCGTATCTACTAGCTATTACAATGAGCAGTTCTTC.

This chain links TRBV4-3 with TRBJ2-2; 7 bases are shared with TRBD2. The CDR3 contains 16 residues. CDR1 and CDR2 (germline): LGHNA, YSLEER. Trimming at V came to 1 base and at J to 2 bases, leaving 4 bases not matched to a gene. The CDR3 DNA sequence: TGCGCCAGCAGCCAAGGCCAGCGGGGTAACACCGGGGAGCTGTTTTTT. Its translation is CASSQGQRGNTGELFF.

This clonotype turned up a few times. The V gene is TRBV3-1, the J gene TRBJ1-5; tentatively, D is TRBD1 (6 bases). This CDR3 is 15 amino acids long. The V gene lost 0 bases and the J gene lost 9 bases, with 15 bases spanning the gap. Germline-derived CDR1 and CDR2 are LGHDT and YNNKEL (reference sequence). The CDR3 sequence is CASSQDATGGRPQHF. CDR3 DNA sequence: TGTGCCAGCAGCCAAGATGCGACAGGTGGGAGGCCCCAGCATTTT.

The chain joins TRBV11-1 to TRBJ1-2; 10 positions match TRBD1. J lost 8 bases, V lost 5 bases, and 5 bases had no gene match. CDR3 size: 13 residues. From germline, CDR1 is SGHAT and CDR2 FQDESV (reference sequence). The CDR3 nucleotides read TGTGCCAGCAGCCGCGACAGGGGGCTCGGCTACACCTTC. It encodes CASSRDRGLGYTF.

The rearrangement links TRBV5-1 to TRBJ2-3; 7 bases line up with TRBD1. CDR1 and CDR2 from the germline V gene are SGHRS and YFSETQ. With 3 bases clipped from V and 2 bases from J, the junction kept 3 bases outside the gene matches. This CDR3 region has 14 residues. This CDR3 reads CASSSGTVTDTQYF. CDR3 DNA sequence: TGCGCCAGCAGCTCAGGGACAGTCACAGATACGCAGTATTTT.

This clonotype was seen a few times. The V and J genes are TRBV2 and TRBJ2-2; D is uncertain. V gave up 4 bases and J gave up 4 bases, with 13 bases separating them. The germline V gene has CDR1 SNHLY and CDR2 FYNNEI. The CDR3 contains 15 residues. The CDR3 here is CASSALLGGTGELFF. DNA for the CDR3: TGTGCCAGCAGTGCCCTCCTGGGTGGCACCGGGGAGCTGTTTTTT.

This clonotype was observed a few times. CDR3 nucleotides: TGTGCCAGCAGCGTAGGACAGGGGGGAACCCAGTACTTC. This gives the protein CASSVGQGGTQYF. This rearrangement joins TRBV9 to TRBJ2-5; the match to TRBD1 covers 9 bases. The CDR3 is made up of 13 amino acids. V lost 0 bases, J lost 8 bases, and 2 bases stayed unmatched. CDR1 and CDR2 from the germline V gene are SGDLS and YYNGEE.

The chain links TRBV11-2 to TRBJ2-1; the match to TRBD2 covers 14 bases. The V and J ends lost 5 bases and 6 bases, in that order; junction bases with no gene match: 15. CDR1 and CDR2 from the germline V gene are SGHAT and FQNNGV. The CDR3 extends over 19 amino acids. CDR3 sequence reads: CASSPLGGPGTSGSNEQFF. CDR3 in DNA: TGTGCCAGCAGCCCGCTAGGAGGGCCGGGGACTAGCGGGAGCAATGAGCAGTTCTTC.

This clonotype has ten or more counts. One end of the junction fails to match germline, which may point to a read error. This sequence joins TRBV12-3 or TRBV12-4 and TRBJ2-7; TRBD2 agrees at 11 bases. This CDR3 has 14 residues. This chain's CDR3 is CASSLAGGIYEQYF. CDR3 bases: TGTGCCAGCAGCTTAGCGGGAGGGATCTACGAGCAGTACTTC.

The sample holds a few counts of this clonotype. The chain uses TRBV11-2 and TRBJ1-1; TRBD1 is a possible D gene (5 bases). V dropped 4 bases and J dropped 8 bases, with 8 bases sitting between them. The germline gives CDR1 SGHAT, CDR2 FQNNGV. CDR3 length: 11 residues. The CDR3 is CASSWYREAFF. DNA for the CDR3: TGTGCCAGCAGCTGGTACAGGGAAGCTTTCTTT.

Of note for this clonotype: One end of the junction does not line up with germline, which may come from a read error. The J gene is TRBJ2-3, the V gene TRBV4-3; no clear D gene. CDR1 LGHNA and CDR2 YSLEER come from the germline V gene. This CDR3 has 13 amino acids. The CDR3 loop reads CASSKASIDTQYF. The CDR3 DNA reads TGCGCCAGCAGCAAGGCGAGCATAGATACGCAGTATTTT.

This clonotype has ten or more counts. The V and J genes are TRBV29-1 and TRBJ2-3; D is undetermined. Germline V gives CDR1 SQVTM, CDR2 ANQGSEA. There are 13 residues in the CDR3. Trimming left V 3 bases short and J 4 bases short, with 11 bases between. The CDR3 sequence: CSVDPARPDTQYF. CDR3 coding DNA: TGCAGCGTTGATCCCGCCAGACCAGATACGCAGTATTTT.

The V call is TRBV6-1, the J call TRBJ2-3; D might be TRBD1 (6 bases). The V and J ends lost 6 bases and 3 bases respectively, with 16 bases between them. CDR3 length: 15 residues. The V gene's germline CDR1 is MNHNS and CDR2 SASEGT. CDR3 protein: CASSSPARGTDTQYF. Written as DNA, the CDR3 is TGTGCCAGCAGCTCGCCGGCGAGGGGGACAGATACGCAGTATTTT.

This chain uses TRBV10-3 with TRBJ1-5; possible D gene TRBD1, 5 bases. The CDR3 is 15 amino acids. Trimming pared 1 base from V and 5 bases from J, leaving 12 bases between. Germline V lookup: CDR1 ENHRY, CDR2 SYGVKD. In DNA, the CDR3 is TGTGCCATCAGTGAGTTGGAGGGGTTCGATCAGCCCCAGCATTTT. It is translated as CAISELEGFDQPQHF.

This chain links TRBV4-2 with TRBJ2-7; the match to TRBD2 covers 7 bases. The CDR3 is 14 residues long. Germline CDR1 and CDR2: LGHNA and YNFKEQ. V lost 4 bases and J lost 3; bases outside the gene matches: 6. As DNA, the CDR3 is TGTGCCAGCAGCCGAGGACTAGGGGTCTACGAGCAGTACTTC. Residues: CASSRGLGVYEQYF.

This clonotype was counted only a few times. The V call is TRBV28, the J call TRBJ2-1, with 9 bases that match TRBD2. This CDR3 is built from 16 residues. Germline assignment: CDR1 MDHEN and CDR2 SYDVKM. The ends lost 7 bases at V and 0 bases at J; junction bases unmatched: 7. The DNA of the CDR3 is TGTGCCAGCAAAGGTTGGCGGGAGGGCTCCTACAATGAGCAGTTCTTC. It yields the protein CASKGWREGSYNEQFF.

This clonotype appeared a few times. V and J are TRBV6-6 and TRBJ1-1; maybe TRBD1 (6 bases). Germline V lookup: CDR1 MNHNY, CDR2 SVGAGI (reference sequence). Deletions cut 6 bases from V and 1 base from J, with 9 bases between. The CDR3 contains 13 residues. In nucleotides, the CDR3 is TGTGCCAGCAGGGACAGTTCGAACACTGAAGCTTTCTTT. Its protein product is CASRDSSNTEAFF.

This rearrangement joins TRBV4-1 to TRBJ2-7; D not certain. Trimming took 3 bases from V and 1 from J, leaving 10 bases between them. Germline CDR1 MGHRA, CDR2 YSYEKL. There are 14 residues in the CDR3. The CDR3 sequence is CASSQEPLSYEQYF. The CDR3, as DNA: TGCGCCAGCAGCCAGGAGCCCCTATCCTACGAGCAGTACTTC.

This clonotype was seen many times. This chain connects TRBV29-1 to TRBJ1-2, with TRBD1 matching 7 bases. Looked up from germline, CDR1 is SQVTM and CDR2 is ANQGSEA. Trimming at V came to 7 bases and at J to 8 bases, leaving 10 bases not matched to a gene. CDR3 length equals 12 residues. As DNA, the CDR3 is TGCAGCGCCTTGACAGGGAGAAAGGGCTACACCTTC. It yields the protein CSALTGRKGYTF.

This clonotype was counted many times. The CDR3 loop reads CASSQVGRGYTF. The DNA for the CDR3 is TGTGCCAGCAGTCAAGTTGGCCGGGGCTACACCTTC. V usage is TRBV6-5 and J usage is TRBJ1-2, with no clear D. CDR1 is MNHEY, CDR2 SVGAGI, per germline. The CDR3 is made up of 12 amino acids. V lost 5 bases and J 8 bases, leaving 12 bases between the germline ends.

The genes are TRBV7-9 and TRBJ2-7, with unresolved D. Germline lookup yields CDR1 SEHNR and CDR2 FQNEAQ (reference sequence). This CDR3 is built from 16 residues. V was pared by 3 bases and J by 0 bases, with 15 bases between. The CDR3 DNA sequence: TGTGCCAGCAGCTTTTATGGCTCCCAAAGCTCCTACGAGCAGTACTTC. Its translation is CASSFYGSQSSYEQYF.

Ten or more counts support this clonotype. This chain uses TRBV5-1 with TRBJ2-2; no definite D call. The germline V gene encodes CDR1 SGHRS and CDR2 YFSETQ. CDR3 length: 13 amino acids. Deletions cut 0 bases from V and 7 bases from J, with 7 bases between. The CDR3 nucleotides are TGCGCCAGCAGCTTGGGAGTCTTCGGGGAGCTGTTTTTT. It specifies CASSLGVFGELFF. Using reference TRBV5-1 and TRBJ2-2 for the parts outside the CDR3, the full variable domain is KAGVTQTPRYLIKTRGQQVTLSCSPISGHRSVSWYQQTPGQGLQFLFEYFSETQRNKGNFPGRFSGRQFSNSRSEMNVSTLELGDSALYLCASSLGVFGELFFGEGSRLTVL.

This clonotype was counted only a few times. The rearrangement links TRBV11-2 to TRBJ1-1; D might be TRBD1 (5 bases). Germline V CDR1 and CDR2: SGHAT, FQNNGV. V lost 5 bases, J lost 10 bases, and 14 bases lay in between. There are 12 residues in the CDR3. CDR3 DNA: TGTGCCAGCAGCCTAATAGATGGGGGAGCTTTCTTT. It specifies CASSLIDGGAFF.

The genes are TRBV9 and TRBJ2-5; D may match TRBD1 or TRBD2 (5 bases each). Trimming left V 2 bases short and J 4 bases short, with 18 bases between. CDR3 size: 16 residues. Looked up from germline, CDR1 is SGDLS and CDR2 is YYNGEE. CDR3 DNA: TGTGCCAGCAGCGTGGGAGTGGGGCGGCAGGGAGAGACCCAGTACTTC. Encoded protein: CASSVGVGRQGETQYF.

The V call is TRBV20-1, the J call TRBJ1-1; the D is unclear. This CDR3 comprises 13 residues. CDR1 and CDR2 from the germline V gene are DFQATT and SNEGSKA (reference sequence). V was cut by 1 base and J by 0 bases, with 6 bases left in between. The CDR3 coding sequence is TGCAGTGCTAGAGGGGCCGTGAACACTGAAGCTTTCTTT. Translating gives CSARGAVNTEAFF.

This sequence joins TRBV15 and TRBJ1-5, with D maybe TRBD1 (5 bases). This CDR3 contains 15 residues. Between the trimmed V and J ends, which lost 5 bases and 0 bases, there was a span of 11 bases. Per germline, CDR1 LNHNV and CDR2 YYDKDF (reference sequence). The CDR3 sequence is CATSPRQYSNQPQHF. CDR3 bases: TGTGCCACCAGCCCCCGACAGTATAGCAATCAGCCCCAGCATTTT.